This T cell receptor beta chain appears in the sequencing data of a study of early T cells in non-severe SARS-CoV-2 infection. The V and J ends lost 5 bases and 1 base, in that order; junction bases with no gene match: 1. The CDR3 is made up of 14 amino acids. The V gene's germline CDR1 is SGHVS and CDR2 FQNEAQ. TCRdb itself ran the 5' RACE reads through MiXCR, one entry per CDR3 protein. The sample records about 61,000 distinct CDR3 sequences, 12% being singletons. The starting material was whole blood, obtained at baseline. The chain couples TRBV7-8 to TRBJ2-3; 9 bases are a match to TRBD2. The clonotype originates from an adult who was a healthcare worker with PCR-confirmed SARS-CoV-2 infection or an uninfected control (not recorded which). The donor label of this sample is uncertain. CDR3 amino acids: CASSRTSGTDTQYF. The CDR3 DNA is TGTGCCAGCAGCCGGACTAGCGGCACAGATACGCAGTATTTT.